Listed here are 9 T cell receptor beta chains from one sample, sequenced in a study of a mutant IDH1 vaccine in newly diagnosed glioma. Repertoires were generated with immunoSEQ multiplex PCR, while TCRdb's copy carries only in-frame clones and drops some. The data show tens of thousands of clones, roughly 80% seen once. These receptors have no known antigen. Time point: week 11, during vaccination. The study gave 300 ug of mutant IDH1 20-mer peptide per vaccine dose, with topical imiquimod. The source was PBMCs, collected from a glioma patient whose treatment included an IDH1 peptide vaccine. The origin of the receptors is a man aged 50 to 59 with glioma.

The chain is built from TRBV19 and TRBJ1-1; TRBD1 matches at 7 bases. V gave up 3 bases and J gave up 6 bases; unmatched junction bases: 16. The CDR3 covers 17 residues. In germline, CDR1 is LNHDA, CDR2 SQIVND (reference sequence). The CDR3 DNA sequence: TGTGCCAGTAGTATCCCCCCTTACAGGGGATATCGCCCTGAAGCTTTCTTT. Translated, it gives CASSIPPYRGYRPEAFF.

In this sample, this clone turned up a few times. The V gene is TRBV6-6, the J gene TRBJ1-5; no clear D. This CDR3 has 15 residues. CDR1 and CDR2 from the germline V gene are MNHNY and SVGAGI (reference sequence). Trimming stripped 0 bases from V and 0 bases from J, with 6 bases between. The CDR3 DNA reads as TGTGCCAGCAGTTACTCGAGTGTTAGCAATCAGCCCCAGCATTTT. Translated: CASSYSSVSNQPQHF.

This chain uses TRBV18 with TRBJ2-3; TRBD1 might be the D (5 bases). This CDR3 contains 14 residues. The germline V gene has CDR1 KGHSH and CDR2 LQKENI. Trimming removed 5 bases from V and 0 bases from J, with 9 bases in between. CDR3 region: CASSRQTSTDTQYF. The CDR3, as DNA: TGTGCCAGCTCAAGACAGACTAGCACAGATACGCAGTATTTT.

A few counts support this clone. J is TRBJ1-3 and V is TRBV4-2; D not certain. CDR3 size: 13 residues. Looked up from germline, CDR1 is LGHNA and CDR2 is YNFKEQ. The germline V and J ends were trimmed by 1 base and 3 bases, with 4 bases remaining between them. The CDR3 sequence is CASSQVSGNTIYF. The DNA for the CDR3 is TGTGCCAGCAGCCAAGTTAGTGGAAACACCATATATTTT.

This clone was observed a few times. V usage is TRBV4-1 and J usage is TRBJ1-4, with 11 bases identical to TRBD1. The V gene's germline CDR1 is MGHRA and CDR2 YSYEKL. The CDR3 contains 15 residues. Trimming removed 4 bases from V and 8 bases from J; junction bases left unmatched: 6. The CDR3 bases are TGCGCCAGCAGCCCCGGGGACAGGGGGGCCGAAAAACTGTTTTTT. Translating gives CASSPGDRGAEKLFF.

This clone was seen a single time. V gene TRBV9 combines with J gene TRBJ1-1; D possibly corresponds to TRBD1 (6 bases). Trimming removed 0 bases at V and 6 bases at J, with 18 bases between. The CDR3 covers 16 residues. Germline values: CDR1 SGDLS, CDR2 YYNGEE. In nucleotides, the CDR3 is TGTGCCAGCAGCGTAGCCTCGGGGGCAGGCACTTCTGAAGCTTTCTTT. Protein product: CASSVASGAGTSEAFF.

Only a few counts were recorded for this clone. The chain is built from TRBV29-1 and TRBJ2-7; D is possibly TRBD1 (6 bases). Germline values: CDR1 SQVTM, CDR2 ANQGSEA. The CDR3 is 13 amino acids. Trimming took 7 bases from V and 3 from J, leaving 16 bases between them. The CDR3 DNA is TGCAGCGGTGGCCCGGGCAGGGGCTACGAGCAGTACTTC. It is translated as CSGGPGRGYEQYF.

V usage is TRBV5-8 and J usage is TRBJ1-1; TRBD1 matches 8 bases. CDR1 is SGHTS and CDR2 is YDEGEE in the germline V gene. The CDR3 consists of 12 residues. V lost 2 bases to trimming and J lost 7 bases; unmatched junction nucleotides: 1. The CDR3: CASSFGTGEAFF. In DNA, the CDR3 is TGTGCCAGCAGCTTCGGGACAGGTGAAGCTTTCTTT.

The rearrangement links TRBV25-1 to TRBJ1-2; 10 bases align to TRBD1. After removal of 8 bases from V and 7 bases from J, the junction contained 4 bases not matched to a gene. Germline values: CDR1 MGHDK, CDR2 SYGVNS. CDR3 length: 12 residues. The CDR3 bases are TGTGCCAGCGGCGACAGGGGGCTTGGCTACACCTTC. Translating it yields CASGDRGLGYTF.